The clone carrying this T cell receptor beta chain was picked up a small number of times. An end of the junction does not agree with germline; a read error may underlie this. Depending on availability, patient cells were bead-separated fractions or unselected PBMC. The survey-level immunoSEQ assay was used. Assay: immunoSEQ multiplex PCR; the TCRdb copy retains only in-frame clones and omits some. In the table there are 6,000 or so clones, roughly 74% of which are singletons. The record originates from a study of STAT5B mutations in CD4+ large granular lymphocyte leukemia. For the study at large: Cryopreserved patient cells were CD8-depleted, then anti-CD4 bead selected.

Germline CDR1 reads SSHAT; CDR2 reads FNYEAQ (reference sequence). The CDR3 covers 15 residues. The specimen was PBMCs. The source of this sequence is a woman aged 70-85 years with CD4+ T-cell large granular lymphocyte leukemia. The gene calls are TRBV7-7 and TRBJ2-1, with D tentatively TRBD1 (6 bases). CDR3 nucleotide sequence: TGTGCTAGCAGCTCAGGGGAAGGGGTCTACAATGAGCAGTTCTTC. Protein product: CASSSGEGVYNEQFF.